Each of the 6 T cell receptor beta chains below was sequenced from the same sample in a study of beta chain features in type 1 diabetes. cDNA synthesis used the whole RNA isolate, giving expressed TCRB sequences. Method: immunoSEQ multiplex PCR; TCRdb's copy keeps in-frame clones and lacks some. The sample lists roughly 300,000 clones, around 15% occurring once. The source material was central memory CD4+ T cells from blood. The origin of the receptors is a man aged 25-45 years in good health.

This clone was found a few times. The rearrangement uses TRBV5-1 and TRBJ2-7; the D is unclear. Per the germline V gene, CDR1 is SGHRS and CDR2 is YFSETQ. The CDR3 is 13 residues long. Trimming shortened V by 4 bases and J by 3 bases, and 11 bases separated the two germline ends. CDR3 in amino acids: CASSLRMNYEQYF. CDR3 sequence (DNA): TGCGCCAGCAGCCTACGGATGAACTACGAGCAGTACTTC. Full variable domain (remainder filled in from reference TRBV5-1 and TRBJ2-7): KAGVTQTPRYLIKTRGQQVTLSCSPISGHRSVSWYQQTPGQGLQFLFEYFSETQRNKGNFPGRFSGRQFSNSRSEMNVSTLELGDSALYLCASSLRMNYEQYFGPGTRLTVT.

In its sample, this clone was seen a few times. CDR3 protein: CASSPEGWITGGYTF. CDR3 coding DNA: TGTGCCAGCAGCCCAGAGGGGTGGATCACTGGGGGCTACACCTTC. This chain links TRBV9 with TRBJ1-2; perhaps TRBD1 as D (5 bases). This CDR3 region has 15 residues. Germline values: CDR1 SGDLS, CDR2 YYNGEE. The V gene lost 4 bases and the J gene lost 8 bases, with 21 bases spanning the gap.

The sample holds a few counts of this clone. The chain is built from TRBV29-1 and TRBJ2-1; 7 bases fit TRBD1. The V and J ends lost 7 bases and 11 bases, in that order; junction bases with no gene match: 8. The length of the CDR3 is 11 residues. CDR1 and CDR2 (germline): SQVTM, ANQGSEA. The DNA for the CDR3 is TGCAGCGCCGCTCCGGGACAGAAGCAGTTCTTC. It specifies CSAAPGQKQFF.

The chain is built from TRBV7-6 and TRBJ2-7, with 12 nucleotides matching TRBD2. This CDR3 region has 16 residues. Germline V gives CDR1 SGHVS, CDR2 FNYEAQ. Trimming at V came to 1 base and at J to 3 bases, leaving 4 bases not matched to a gene. The chain's CDR3 is CASSLGASGGGYEQYF. Written as DNA, the CDR3 is TGTGCCAGCAGCTTAGGCGCTAGCGGGGGGGGCTACGAGCAGTACTTC.

The sample holds a few counts of this clone. The chain links TRBV6-1 to TRBJ2-7; D is perhaps TRBD1 (5 bases). Per germline, CDR1 MNHNS and CDR2 SASEGT. The CDR3 runs to 17 residues. V lost 4 bases, J lost 0 bases, and 19 bases lay in between. CDR3 DNA sequence: TGTGCCAGCAGTGCACAGCCACAGACAGCAATCTCCTACGAGCAGTACTTC. It specifies CASSAQPQTAISYEQYF.

The chain combines TRBV9 with TRBJ1-3; 8 bases map to TRBD1. Germline loops: CDR1 SGDLS, CDR2 YYNGEE. Trimming at V came to 4 bases and at J to 4 bases, leaving 4 bases not matched to a gene. The CDR3 has 14 amino acids. CDR3 sequence (DNA): TGTGCCAGCAGCCAAGGACAGGGAGGAAACACCATATATTTT. As protein: CASSQGQGGNTIYF. Using reference TRBV9 and TRBJ1-3 for the parts outside the CDR3, the full variable domain is DSGVTQTPKHLITATGQRVTLRCSPRSGDLSVYWYQQSLDQGLQFLIQYYNGEERAKGNILERFSAQQFPDLHSELNLSSLELGDSALYFCASSQGQGGNTIYFGEGSWLTVV.